The 23 T cell receptor beta chains below all came from one sample that was sequenced in a study of CD8 T cells in Susac syndrome. Random hexamers served to reverse transcribe roughly 0.5 to 1 ug RNA. TCRdb reanalysed the immunoSEQ multiplex PCR reads using MiXCR and keeps one entry per CDR3 protein. The table records 160,000 or so distinct CDR3 sequences, 94% of them present only once. Sequenced sample: CD4+ T cells from PBMCs. These TCRs come from a human donor with multiple sclerosis.

The J gene is TRBJ2-5, the V gene TRBV7-9; D gene ambiguous. The length of the CDR3 is 17 residues. Trimming removed 1 base at V and 2 bases at J, with 17 bases between. The V gene's germline CDR1 is SEHNR and CDR2 FQNEAQ (reference sequence). In DNA form, the CDR3 reads TGTGCCAGCAGCTTAGTTAGGCAGGCCTACTCGCAAGAGACCCAGTACTTC. It codes for CASSLVRQAYSQETQYF. Full variable domain (outside the CDR3, taken from reference TRBV7-9 and TRBJ2-5): DTGVSQNPRHKITKRGQNVTFRCDPISEHNRLYWYRQTLGQGPEFLTYFQNEAQLEKSRLLSDRFSAERPKGSFSTLEIQRTEQGDSAMYLCASSLVRQAYSQETQYFGPGTRLLVL.

This chain links TRBV5-1 with TRBJ2-7; TRBD2 matches at 14 bases. The CDR3 loop spans 14 amino acids. The V gene end was trimmed by 5 bases and the J gene end by 6 bases; junction bases not matched to a gene: 4. CDR1 is SGHRS and CDR2 is YFSETQ in the germline V gene. The CDR3, as DNA: TGCGCCAGCAGTGGGACTAGCGGGAGCCTCGAGCAGTACTTC. Protein sequence: CASSGTSGSLEQYF.

J is TRBJ2-7 and V is TRBV7-2; D is perhaps TRBD2 (6 bases). CDR1 SGHTA and CDR2 FQGNSA come from the germline V gene. V was clipped by 2 bases and J by 5 bases, with 16 bases between them. This CDR3 spans 15 amino acids. CDR3 sequence reads: CASSLRYTGGDEQYF. CDR3 bases: TGTGCCAGCAGCTTAAGGTATACAGGAGGGGACGAGCAGTACTTC.

The chain joins TRBV7-7 to TRBJ1-4, with D unresolved. V was clipped by 0 bases and J by 11 bases, with 10 bases between them. The germline V gene encodes CDR1 SSHAT and CDR2 FNYEAQ (reference sequence). The CDR3 consists of 13 residues. CDR3 in DNA: TGTGCCAGCAGCTTAGCGTCGGGAGGGAAACTGTTTTTT. It yields the protein CASSLASGGKLFF. Based on the CDR3 plus reference TRBV7-7 and TRBJ1-4, the full variable domain is GAGVSQSPRYKVTKRGQDVTLRCDPISSHATLYWYQQALGQGPEFLTYFNYEAQPDKSGLPSDRFSAERPEGSISTLTIQRTEQRDSAMYRCASSLASGGKLFFGSGTQLSVL.

The CDR3 coding sequence is TGTGCCAGCAGTTACAGCAGGGCGGGACAGGGCTGGGCTGAAGCTTTCTTT. Translated, it gives CASSYSRAGQGWAEAFF. J is TRBJ1-1 and V is TRBV6-5; TRBD1 aligns across 9 bases. The ends lost 2 bases at V and 6 bases at J; junction bases unmatched: 13. The CDR3 is 17 amino acids. Germline V lookup: CDR1 MNHEY, CDR2 SVGAGI.

The chain joins TRBV5-6 to TRBJ2-5; D uncertain. V gave up 1 base and J gave up 1 base, with 8 bases separating them. CDR3 length equals 14 residues. Per germline, CDR1 SGHDT and CDR2 YYEEEE. The CDR3 loop is CASSLKVSQETQYF. The CDR3 nucleotides are TGTGCCAGCAGCTTGAAAGTTTCCCAAGAGACCCAGTACTTC.

The chain employs TRBV20-1 and TRBJ2-1, with unresolved D. Between the trimmed V and J ends, which lost 3 bases and 0 bases, there was a span of 9 bases. This CDR3 comprises 14 residues. Germline lookup yields CDR1 DFQATT and CDR2 SNEGSKA (reference sequence). CDR3 bases: TGCAGTGCTAGGACCCCGAGCTCCTACAATGAGCAGTTCTTC. Encoded protein: CSARTPSSYNEQFF.

The chain employs TRBV28 and TRBJ2-2; 9 bases line up with TRBD2. This CDR3 comprises 15 residues. Germline CDR1 MDHEN, CDR2 SYDVKM. Germline trimming cut 6 bases from V and 0 bases from J; bases unmatched to any gene: 2. The CDR3 sequence: CASRLAGANTGELFF. The CDR3 region has the DNA TGTGCCAGCAGGTTAGCGGGAGCGAACACCGGGGAGCTGTTTTTT.

V and J are TRBV2 and TRBJ1-2; D unclear. Germline V gene data show CDR1 as SNHLY and CDR2 as FYNNEI. Trimming removed 4 bases at V and 8 bases at J, with 8 bases between. This CDR3 contains 11 residues. The CDR3 loop is CASSALRGYTF. The CDR3, as DNA: TGTGCCAGCAGTGCCCTACGAGGCTACACCTTC.

The chain is built from TRBV6-5 and TRBJ1-2; no firm D call. Between the trimmed V and J ends, which lost 5 bases and 13 bases, there was a span of 14 bases. Looked up from germline, CDR1 is MNHEY and CDR2 is SVGAGI. This CDR3 spans 11 amino acids. CDR3 protein: CASSTSGGITF. The CDR3, as DNA: TGTGCCAGCAGTACCTCAGGTGGAATCACCTTC.

V and J are TRBV3-1 and TRBJ2-1, with 8 bases identical to TRBD2. This CDR3 region has 15 residues. Germline V gene sequence: CDR1 LGHDT, CDR2 YNNKEL (reference sequence). The V gene end was trimmed by 4 bases and the J gene end by 5 bases; junction bases not matched to a gene: 7. The CDR3 here is CASSPITSGDNEQFF. For the CDR3, the DNA is TGTGCCAGCAGCCCCATTACTAGCGGCGACAATGAGCAGTTCTTC.

The chain recombines TRBV19 with TRBJ1-4, with D possibly matching TRBD1 (5 bases). Per germline, CDR1 LNHDA and CDR2 SQIVND (reference sequence). Trimming shortened V by 5 bases and J by 7 bases, and 11 bases separated the two germline ends. The CDR3 contains 13 residues. CDR3 sequence reads: CASSGAIREKLFF. The CDR3 coding sequence is TGTGCCAGTAGTGGGGCCATCCGTGAAAAACTGTTTTTT.

This clonotype was seen just once. This sequence joins TRBV5-1 and TRBJ2-7; no definite D call. In germline, CDR1 is SGHRS, CDR2 YFSETQ. V was pared by 4 bases and J by 7 bases, with 18 bases between. CDR3 length: 14 residues. The DNA of the CDR3 is TGCGCCAGCAGCGTGGTCAGTCGGCCTGGGGAGCAGTACTTC. It encodes CASSVVSRPGEQYF.

The rearrangement links TRBV18 to TRBJ2-7, with TRBD1 matching 8 bases. This CDR3 region has 12 residues. V dropped 3 bases and J dropped 7; count of bases not matched to a gene: 2. Germline values: CDR1 KGHSH, CDR2 LQKENI. CDR3 sequence reads: CASSPRQGEQYF. The CDR3 DNA sequence: TGTGCCAGCTCACCTCGACAGGGGGAGCAGTACTTC.

The chain recombines TRBV4-3 with TRBJ1-2; D is perhaps TRBD1 (6 bases). From germline, CDR1 is LGHNA and CDR2 YSLEER. The CDR3 is made up of 17 amino acids. The ends were cut back, 3 bases at V and 8 bases at J, with 25 bases in the middle. The CDR3 reads CASSQESQGPRLGGYTF. CDR3 sequence (DNA): TGCGCCAGCAGCCAGGAGAGTCAGGGGCCCCGCCTTGGGGGCTACACCTTC.

The chain carries TRBV2 and TRBJ1-6; D not resolved. The CDR3 totals 14 residues. V was cut by 4 bases and J by 5 bases, with 9 bases left in between. The germline V gene has CDR1 SNHLY and CDR2 FYNNEI. CDR3 nucleotides: TGTGCCAGCAGTGCGGCAGGAGATAATTCACCCCTCCACTTT. Translating it yields CASSAAGDNSPLHF.

This clonotype has only one observation. The V call is TRBV29-1, the J call TRBJ2-3; D is unclear. The CDR3 sequence is 11 residues long. CDR1 and CDR2 (germline): SQVTM, ANQGSEA. Trimming cost V 6 bases and J 2 bases, with 6 bases left between them. The CDR3, as DNA: TGCAGCGTCGCAGTCACAGATACGCAGTATTTT. Translation gives CSVAVTDTQYF.

The chain combines TRBV7-6 with TRBJ2-1; D could derive from TRBD1 or TRBD2 (5 bases each). CDR1 and CDR2 from the germline V gene are SGHVS and FNYEAQ. The V end was cut by 5 bases, the J end by 8 bases, with 10 bases between. This CDR3 contains 12 residues. CDR3 region: CASSPRGDEQFF. The CDR3 DNA is TGTGCCAGCAGCCCCCGAGGGGATGAGCAGTTCTTC.

The chain carries TRBV6-1 and TRBJ1-5, with unresolved D. Trimming took off 3 bases at V and 3 bases at J, with 6 bases between the two ends. The CDR3 spans 13 residues. Germline CDR1 is MNHNS and CDR2 is SASEGT. CDR3 bases: TGTGCCAGCAGTGAGGGCCCCAATCAGCCCCAGCATTTT. Its translation is CASSEGPNQPQHF.

This clonotype was seen just once. V usage is TRBV15 and J usage is TRBJ1-5; D is perhaps TRBD1 (5 bases). Germline values: CDR1 LNHNV, CDR2 YYDKDF (reference sequence). Trimming took off 5 bases at V and 6 bases at J, with 11 bases between the two ends. The CDR3 has 13 amino acids. The CDR3 loop reads CATSRTKFQPQHF. Written as DNA, the CDR3 is TGTGCCACCAGCCGGACAAAATTTCAGCCCCAGCATTTT.

The V call is TRBV5-1, the J call TRBJ2-7; 7 bases align to TRBD1. Germline CDR1 and CDR2: SGHRS and YFSETQ. V trimming: 2 bases; J trimming: 3 bases; junction bases outside the gene matches: 17. The CDR3 has 18 amino acids. DNA of the CDR3: TGCGCCAGCAGCTTCCAACCCCCTCTTGGACAGGTTTACTACGAGCAGTACTTC. It yields the protein CASSFQPPLGQVYYEQYF.

The rearrangement uses TRBV29-1 and TRBJ2-5; the D gene is possibly TRBD2 (6 bases). CDR1 and CDR2 from the germline V gene are SQVTM and ANQGSEA. The ends were cut back, 6 bases at V and 3 bases at J, with 20 bases in the middle. This CDR3 has 15 residues. The chain's CDR3 is CSVVEGGFGEETQYF. CDR3 nucleotides: TGCAGCGTAGTGGAGGGCGGCTTCGGAGAAGAGACCCAGTACTTC. Full variable domain (rest looked up from reference TRBV29-1 and TRBJ2-5): SAVISQKPSRDICQRGTSLTIQCQVDSQVTMMFWYRQQPGQSLTLIATANQGSEATYESGFVIDKFPISRPNLTFSTLTVSNMSPEDSSIYLCSVVEGGFGEETQYFGPGTRLLVL.

This clonotype was seen a single time. This chain links TRBV3-1 with TRBJ1-5; D may be TRBD1 (6 bases). There are 14 residues in the CDR3. Between the trimmed V and J ends, which lost 4 bases and 7 bases, there was a span of 14 bases. Germline CDR1 is LGHDT and CDR2 is YNNKEL (reference sequence). CDR3 DNA: TGTGCCAGCAGCCTCTTGGGGGCGGAACAGCCCCAGCATTTT. It codes for CASSLLGAEQPQHF. Combining the CDR3 with reference TRBV3-1 and TRBJ1-5 gives the whole variable domain DTAVSQTPKYLVTQMGNDKSIKCEQNLGHDTMYWYKQDSKKFLKIMFSYNNKELIINETVPNRFSPKSPDKAHLNLHINSLELGDSAVYFCASSLLGAEQPQHFGDGTRLSIL.